This passage covers 11 T cell receptor beta chains from one sample sequenced in a study of CD8 T cells in ankylosing spondylitis. Their specific antigens are unknown. TCRdb redid the calling of the 5' RACE reads with MiXCR, one entry per CDR3 protein. The table records over 600,000 distinct CDR3 sequences, 15% to 20% of them present only once. Overall study findings and caveats: There was a TCR beta motif, made of several highly homologous variants, that appeared characteristic of ankylosing spondylitis blood.

The specimen was blood, either unsorted or a sorted T cell fraction (not recorded which). The receptors were sampled from a male donor with ankylosing spondylitis.

This clonotype was counted between two and nine times. The chain joins TRBV20-1 to TRBJ2-5, with D maybe TRBD1 (7 bases). CDR3 length: 15 amino acids. The germline V gene has CDR1 DFQATT and CDR2 SNEGSKA (reference sequence). The ends were cut back, 0 bases at V and 7 bases at J, with 18 bases in the middle. The CDR3 region has the DNA TGCAGTGCTAGAGATCATCAGGGGGGCCCAAGGACCCAGTACTTC. Its translation: CSARDHQGGPRTQYF.

This clonotype has only a few counts. The chain couples TRBV27 to TRBJ1-6, with 10 bases lining up with TRBD1. The CDR3 covers 17 residues. Germline CDR1 reads MNHEY; CDR2 reads SMNVEV (reference sequence). The V gene end was trimmed by 5 bases and the J gene end by 8 bases; junction bases not matched to a gene: 12. The CDR3 DNA sequence: TGTGCCAGCAGTCACTATACTTCCGGGACAGGGGATTCACCCCTCCACTTT. It is translated as CASSHYTSGTGDSPLHF.

This clonotype was observed a few times. The V call is TRBV27, the J call TRBJ2-1; TRBD2 might be the D (6 bases). The CDR3 runs to 13 residues. Trimming removed 10 bases at V and 3 bases at J, with 13 bases between. Germline loops: CDR1 MNHEY, CDR2 SMNVEV (reference sequence). The CDR3 DNA reads as TGTGCCACTCTCGGGAGCCTCTACAATGAGCAGTTCTTC. Protein: CATLGSLYNEQFF.

The chain links TRBV11-3 to TRBJ2-3; possibly TRBD1 or TRBD2 for D (5 bases each). V gave up 4 bases and J gave up 0 bases, with 8 bases separating them. The CDR3 covers 14 residues. Germline CDR1 reads SGHNT; CDR2 reads YENEEA. The CDR3 bases are TGTGCCAGCAGCTGGGGACCTAGCACAGATACGCAGTATTTT. As protein: CASSWGPSTDTQYF.

This chain connects TRBV27 to TRBJ2-3; D might be TRBD1 (5 bases). Between the trimmed V and J ends, which lost 3 bases and 9 bases, there was a span of 10 bases. The length of the CDR3 is 12 residues. Germline lookup yields CDR1 MNHEY and CDR2 SMNVEV (reference sequence). The CDR3 DNA reads TGTGCCAGCAGTTTCGACAGCCGGACGCAGTATTTT. Residues: CASSFDSRTQYF.

V gene TRBV12-3 or TRBV12-4 combines with J gene TRBJ1-1; 12 nucleotides match TRBD1. The CDR3 is made up of 15 amino acids. After removal of 6 bases from V and 8 bases from J, the junction contained 10 bases not matched to a gene. The CDR3 DNA reads as TGTGCCAGCAGCCAATCCGGGACAGGGGGCTCGGAAGCTTTCTTT. This translates into CASSQSGTGGSEAFF.

This CDR3 reads CASSVGDPRVGEQFF. CDR3 DNA sequence: TGTGCCAGCAGCGTAGGGGACCCCAGGGTAGGTGAGCAGTTCTTC. The chain couples TRBV9 to TRBJ2-1; the D gene could be TRBD1 or TRBD2 (5 bases each). Between the trimmed V and J ends, which lost 0 bases and 9 bases, there was a span of 16 bases. This CDR3 region has 15 residues. CDR1 and CDR2 (germline): SGDLS, YYNGEE.

This clonotype was observed a handful of times. The chain joins TRBV28 to TRBJ1-4, with D perhaps TRBD1 (5 bases). Germline V lookup: CDR1 MDHEN, CDR2 SYDVKM. V lost 6 bases and J lost 8, with 19 bases in between. The CDR3 is 15 amino acids. CDR3 bases: TGTGCCAGCAGCCCGGGGGACGGACCGGTCGAAAAACTGTTTTTT. Its translation is CASSPGDGPVEKLFF.

This clonotype was seen a handful of times. This CDR3 reads CASSQRTGRSNSPLHF. The DNA for the CDR3 is TGTGCCAGCAGCCAAAGGACAGGTCGAAGTAATTCACCCCTCCACTTT. The rearrangement uses TRBV3-1 and TRBJ1-6; the match to TRBD1 covers 7 bases. CDR3 length: 16 amino acids. CDR1 is LGHDT and CDR2 is YNNKEL in the germline V gene (reference sequence). Trimming at V came to 2 bases and at J to 6 bases, leaving 7 bases not matched to a gene.

This clonotype was recorded at least ten times. The chain couples TRBV12-3 or TRBV12-4 to TRBJ2-7; possible D gene TRBD2, 6 bases. V lost 1 base to trimming and J lost 2 bases, with 6 bases between them. This CDR3 region has 13 residues. Here the CDR3 reads CASSLGRAYEQYF. The CDR3 DNA reads TGTGCCAGCAGTTTAGGGAGGGCCTACGAGCAGTACTTC.

The rearrangement joins TRBV5-1 to TRBJ2-1, with TRBD2 identical over 7 bases. This CDR3 has 14 amino acids. The trim removed 4 bases at V and 10 bases at J, leaving 11 bases unmatched. Germline V gene data show CDR1 as SGHRS and CDR2 as YFSETQ. The CDR3 bases are TGCGCCAGCAGCCAGCTAGCGGCTGAGGGAGAGCAGTTCTTC. Its translation is CASSQLAAEGEQFF.